These 9 T cell receptor beta chains were all obtained from the same sample, sequenced in a study of control samples from healthy donors and cancer patients. Measured with immunoSEQ multiplex PCR; TCRdb has only the in-frame clones, and not every one. Here the sample spans more than 140,000 clones, more than 80% being singletons. Specimen: blood. Every receptor here comes from a young man in good health.

The chain has TRBV7-8 and TRBJ1-4; D might be TRBD1 (5 bases). From germline, CDR1 is SGHVS and CDR2 FQNEAQ. The length of the CDR3 is 15 residues. V lost 3 bases and J 1 base, leaving 9 bases between the germline ends. CDR3 amino acids: CASSLGLQTNEKLFF. The CDR3 DNA follows: TGTGCCAGCAGCTTGGGACTGCAAACTAATGAAAAACTGTTTTTT.

The CDR3 protein is CASEPGTGGSGEQYF. The CDR3 DNA follows: TGTGCCAGCGAGCCCGGGACAGGGGGGTCCGGGGAGCAGTACTTC. The chain links TRBV7-2 to TRBJ2-7; TRBD1 matches at 11 bases. CDR3 length equals 15 residues. Trimming took 8 bases from V and 7 from J; bases not matched to a gene: 13. CDR1 is SGHTA, CDR2 FQGNSA, per germline.

The chain joins TRBV5-1 to TRBJ2-1; D gene ambiguous. V lost 0 bases and J lost 4, with 17 bases in between. CDR3 length equals 17 residues. Germline V lookup: CDR1 SGHRS, CDR2 YFSETQ. Written as DNA, the CDR3 is TGCGCCAGCAGCTTGGTTACGAACCAAGGGATTTACAATGAGCAGTTCTTC. Translated, it gives CASSLVTNQGIYNEQFF.

The V gene is TRBV6-5, the J gene TRBJ2-3; 8 nucleotides match TRBD1. V trimming: 6 bases; J trimming: 2 bases; junction bases outside the gene matches: 1. The CDR3 is 13 residues long. Germline V gene lookup returns CDR1 MNHEY and CDR2 SVGAGI. The CDR3 sequence is CASRDRDTDTQYF. CDR3 nucleotide sequence: TGTGCCAGCAGGGACAGGGACACAGATACGCAGTATTTT.

CDR3 amino acids: CASSPTGQINEKLFF. The CDR3 DNA reads TGTGCCAGCTCACCAACGGGACAGATTAATGAAAAACTGTTTTTT. V gene TRBV18 combines with J gene TRBJ1-4, with TRBD1 matching 7 bases. The CDR3 consists of 15 residues. CDR1 is KGHSH, CDR2 LQKENI, per germline. V lost 2 bases and J lost 4; bases outside the gene matches: 4.

This clone was counted only a few times. This chain uses TRBV7-9 with TRBJ2-5; perhaps D is TRBD1 or TRBD2 (5 bases each). The V and J ends lost 1 base and 8 bases respectively, with 14 bases between them. CDR1 SEHNR and CDR2 FQNEAQ come from the germline V gene (reference sequence). The length of the CDR3 is 14 residues. The CDR3 spells CASSLVGTQRTQYF. The CDR3 DNA is TGTGCCAGCAGCTTAGTTGGGACCCAGCGCACCCAGTACTTC.

This clone was found a few times. The chain links TRBV7-3 to TRBJ1-6; D unclear. The CDR3 extends over 15 amino acids. CDR1 and CDR2 from the germline V gene are SGHTA and FQGTGA. Deletions cut 2 bases from V and 7 bases from J, with 12 bases between. The CDR3 DNA follows: TGTGCCAGCAGCTTAGCTGGCCCCCCAAATTCACCCCTCCACTTT. Protein product: CASSLAGPPNSPLHF. Full variable domain (remainder filled in from reference TRBV7-3 and TRBJ1-6): GAGVSQTPSNKVTEKGKYVELRCDPISGHTALYWYRQSLGQGPEFLIYFQGTGAADDSGLPNDRFFAVRPEGSVSTLKIQRTERGDSAVYLCASSLAGPPNSPLHFGNGTRLTVT.

The V gene is TRBV30, the J gene TRBJ1-1; the D gene is possibly TRBD1 (6 bases). The germline V and J ends were trimmed by 4 bases and 0 bases, with 21 bases remaining between them. Germline loops: CDR1 GTSNPN, CDR2 SVGIG (reference sequence). This CDR3 spans 17 amino acids. The CDR3 here is CAWNIRQENFMNTEAFF. DNA for the CDR3: TGTGCCTGGAACATTCGACAGGAGAATTTCATGAACACTGAAGCTTTCTTT. The full variable domain, with the rest looked up from reference TRBV30 and TRBJ1-1, is SQTIHQWPATLVQPVGSPLSLECTVEGTSNPNLYWYRQAAGRGLQLLFYSVGIGQISSEVPQNLSASRPQDRQFILSSKKLLLSDSGFYLCAWNIRQENFMNTEAFFGQGTRLTVV.

The rearrangement links TRBV6-2 or TRBV6-3 to TRBJ1-5; D ambiguous. Trimming took 2 bases from V and 0 from J, leaving 8 bases between them. Germline CDR1 is MNHEY and CDR2 is SVGEGT. There are 15 residues in the CDR3. DNA for the CDR3: TGTGCCAGCAGTTACGCGAGGAATAGCAATCAGCCCCAGCATTTT. This translates into CASSYARNSNQPQHF.